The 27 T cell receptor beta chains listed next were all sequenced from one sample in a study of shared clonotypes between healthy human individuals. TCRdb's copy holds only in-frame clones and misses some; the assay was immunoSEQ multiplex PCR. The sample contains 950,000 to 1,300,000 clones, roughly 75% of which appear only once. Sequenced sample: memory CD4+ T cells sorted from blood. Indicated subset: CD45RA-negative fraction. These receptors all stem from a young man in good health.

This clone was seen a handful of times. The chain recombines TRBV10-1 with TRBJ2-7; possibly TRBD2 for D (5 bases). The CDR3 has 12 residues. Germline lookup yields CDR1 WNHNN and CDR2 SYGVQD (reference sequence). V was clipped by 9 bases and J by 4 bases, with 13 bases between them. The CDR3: CASKPSLYEQYF. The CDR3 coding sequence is TGCGCCAGTAAACCTAGCTTATACGAGCAGTACTTC.

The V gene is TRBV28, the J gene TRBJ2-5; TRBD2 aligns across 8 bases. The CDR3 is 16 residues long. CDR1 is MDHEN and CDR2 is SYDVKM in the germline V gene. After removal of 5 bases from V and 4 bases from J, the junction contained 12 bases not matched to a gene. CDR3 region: CASSLRGGRFPETQYF. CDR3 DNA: TGTGCCAGCAGTCTCCGGGGGGGCCGTTTCCCAGAGACCCAGTACTTC.

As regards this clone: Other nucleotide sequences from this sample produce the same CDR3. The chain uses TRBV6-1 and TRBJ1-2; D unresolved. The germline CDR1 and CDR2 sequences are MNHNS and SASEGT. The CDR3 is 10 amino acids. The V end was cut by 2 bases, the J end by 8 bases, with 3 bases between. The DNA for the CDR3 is TGTGCCAGCAGTGAAATAGGCTACACCTTC. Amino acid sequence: CASSEIGYTF.

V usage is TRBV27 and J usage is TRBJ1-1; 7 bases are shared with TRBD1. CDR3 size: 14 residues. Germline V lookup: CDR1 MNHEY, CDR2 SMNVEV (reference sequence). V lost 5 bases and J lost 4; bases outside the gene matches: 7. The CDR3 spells CASSLGRQGTEAFF. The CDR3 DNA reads TGTGCCAGCAGTCTAGGTAGACAGGGCACTGAAGCTTTCTTT.

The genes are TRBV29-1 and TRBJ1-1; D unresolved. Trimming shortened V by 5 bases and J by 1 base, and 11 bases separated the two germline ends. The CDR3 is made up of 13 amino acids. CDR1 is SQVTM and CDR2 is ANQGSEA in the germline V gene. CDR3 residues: CSVNSGGNTEAFF. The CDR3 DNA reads TGCAGCGTTAATTCGGGCGGGAACACTGAAGCTTTCTTT.

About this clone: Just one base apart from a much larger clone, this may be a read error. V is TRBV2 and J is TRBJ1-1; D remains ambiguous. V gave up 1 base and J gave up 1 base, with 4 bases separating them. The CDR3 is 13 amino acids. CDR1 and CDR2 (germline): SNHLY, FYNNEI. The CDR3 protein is CASSEDGNTEAFF. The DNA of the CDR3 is TGTGCCAGCAGTGAAGACGGGAACACTGAAGCTTTCTTT.

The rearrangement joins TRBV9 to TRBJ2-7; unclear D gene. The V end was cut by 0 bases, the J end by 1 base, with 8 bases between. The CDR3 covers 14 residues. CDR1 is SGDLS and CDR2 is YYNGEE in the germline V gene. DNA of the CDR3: TGTGCCAGCAGCGTAGCCCGGTTTTCCTACGAGCAGTACTTC. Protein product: CASSVARFSYEQYF.

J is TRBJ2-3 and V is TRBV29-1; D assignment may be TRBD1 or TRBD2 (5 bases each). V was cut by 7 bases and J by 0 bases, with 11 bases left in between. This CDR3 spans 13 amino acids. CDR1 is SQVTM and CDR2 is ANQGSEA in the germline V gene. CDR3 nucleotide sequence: TGCAGCGCGGGGCAACCTAGCACAGATACGCAGTATTTT. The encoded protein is CSAGQPSTDTQYF.

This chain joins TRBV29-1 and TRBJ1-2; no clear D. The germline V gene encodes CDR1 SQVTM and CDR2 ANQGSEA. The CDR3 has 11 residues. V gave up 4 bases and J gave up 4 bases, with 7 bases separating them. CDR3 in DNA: TGCAGCGTTGTCGCAAGCTATGGCTACACCTTC. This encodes CSVVASYGYTF.

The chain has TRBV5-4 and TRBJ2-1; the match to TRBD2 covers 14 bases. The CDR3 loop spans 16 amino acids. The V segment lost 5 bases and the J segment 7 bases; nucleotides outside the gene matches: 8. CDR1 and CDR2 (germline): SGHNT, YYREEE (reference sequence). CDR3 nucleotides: TGTGCCAGCAGGGGCGGACTAGCGGGAGGAAGGAATGAGCAGTTCTTC. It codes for CASRGGLAGGRNEQFF. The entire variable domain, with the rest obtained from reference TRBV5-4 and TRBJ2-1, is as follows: ETGVTQSPTHLIKTRGQQVTLRCSSQSGHNTVSWYQQALGQGPQFIFQYYREEENGRGNFPPRFSGLQFPNYSSELNVNALELDDSALYLCASRGGLAGGRNEQFFGPGTRLTVL.

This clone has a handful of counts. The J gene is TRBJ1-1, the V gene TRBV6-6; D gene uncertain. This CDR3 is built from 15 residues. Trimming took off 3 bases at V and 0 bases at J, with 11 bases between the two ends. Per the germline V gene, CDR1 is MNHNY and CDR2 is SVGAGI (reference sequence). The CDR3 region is CASSYQGPLNTEAFF. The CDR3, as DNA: TGTGCCAGCAGTTATCAAGGGCCGTTGAACACTGAAGCTTTCTTT.

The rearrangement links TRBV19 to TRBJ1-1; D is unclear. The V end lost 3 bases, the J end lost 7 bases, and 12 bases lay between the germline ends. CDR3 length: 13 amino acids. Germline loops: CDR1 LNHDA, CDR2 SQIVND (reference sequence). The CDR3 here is CASSIKGAGEAFF. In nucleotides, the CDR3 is TGTGCCAGTAGTATCAAGGGCGCGGGTGAAGCTTTCTTT.

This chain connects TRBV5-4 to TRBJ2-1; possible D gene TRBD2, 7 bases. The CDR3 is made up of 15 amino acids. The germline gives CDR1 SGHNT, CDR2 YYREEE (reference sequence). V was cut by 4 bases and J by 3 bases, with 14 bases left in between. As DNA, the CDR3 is TGTGCCAGCAGCAAGACGGGGGGCATCTACAATGAGCAGTTCTTC. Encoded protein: CASSKTGGIYNEQFF.

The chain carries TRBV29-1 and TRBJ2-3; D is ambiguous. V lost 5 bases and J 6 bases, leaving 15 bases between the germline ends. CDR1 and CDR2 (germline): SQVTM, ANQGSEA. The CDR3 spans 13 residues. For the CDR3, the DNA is TGCAGCGTTCCACTCCACCCTGAGGATACGCAGTATTTT. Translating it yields CSVPLHPEDTQYF.

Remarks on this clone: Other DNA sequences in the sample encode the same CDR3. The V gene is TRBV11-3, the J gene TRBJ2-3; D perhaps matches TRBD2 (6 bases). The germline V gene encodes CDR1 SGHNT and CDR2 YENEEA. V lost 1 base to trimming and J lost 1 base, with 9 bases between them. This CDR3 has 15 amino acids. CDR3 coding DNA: TGTGCCAGCAGCTTAGGGGGGACTGGCACAGATACGCAGTATTTT. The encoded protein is CASSLGGTGTDTQYF.

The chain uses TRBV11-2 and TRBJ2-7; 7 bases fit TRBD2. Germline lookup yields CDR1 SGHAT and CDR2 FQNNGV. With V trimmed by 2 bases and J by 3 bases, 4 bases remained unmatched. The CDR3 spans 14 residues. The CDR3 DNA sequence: TGTGCCAGCAGCTTATGGGGAGGGCACTACGAGCAGTACTTC. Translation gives CASSLWGGHYEQYF.

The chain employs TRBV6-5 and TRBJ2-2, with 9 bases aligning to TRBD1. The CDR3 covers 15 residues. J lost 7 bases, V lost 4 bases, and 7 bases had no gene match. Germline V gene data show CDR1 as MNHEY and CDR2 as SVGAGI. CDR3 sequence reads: CASSSTGGRGGELFF. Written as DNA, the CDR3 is TGTGCCAGCAGTTCCACAGGGGGCCGGGGCGGGGAGCTGTTTTTT.

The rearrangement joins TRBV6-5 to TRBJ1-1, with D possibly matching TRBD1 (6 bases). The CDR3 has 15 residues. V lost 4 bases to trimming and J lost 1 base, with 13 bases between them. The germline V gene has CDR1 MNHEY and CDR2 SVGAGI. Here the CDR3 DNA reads TGTGCCAGCAGTTCCCCATGGGGACAGAACACTGAAGCTTTCTTT. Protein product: CASSSPWGQNTEAFF.

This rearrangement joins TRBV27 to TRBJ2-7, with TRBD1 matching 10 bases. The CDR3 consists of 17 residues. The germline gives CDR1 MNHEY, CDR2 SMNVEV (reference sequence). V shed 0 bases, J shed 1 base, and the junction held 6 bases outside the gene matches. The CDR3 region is CASSLSVPGQGSYEQYF. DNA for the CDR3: TGTGCCAGCAGTTTATCGGTTCCGGGACAGGGGTCCTACGAGCAGTACTTC.

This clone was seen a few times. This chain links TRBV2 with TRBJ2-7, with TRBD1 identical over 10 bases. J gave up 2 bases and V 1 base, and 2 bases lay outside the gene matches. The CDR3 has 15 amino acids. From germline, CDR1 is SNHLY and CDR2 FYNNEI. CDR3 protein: CASSEGGTGAYEQYF. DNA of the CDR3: TGTGCCAGCAGTGAAGGGGGGACAGGGGCCTACGAGCAGTACTTC.

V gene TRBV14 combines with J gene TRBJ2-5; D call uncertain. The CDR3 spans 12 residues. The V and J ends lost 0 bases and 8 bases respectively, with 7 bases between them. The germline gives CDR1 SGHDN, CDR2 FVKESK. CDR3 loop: CASSQDRLTQYF. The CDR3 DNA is TGTGCCAGCAGCCAAGATAGGCTCACCCAGTACTTC.

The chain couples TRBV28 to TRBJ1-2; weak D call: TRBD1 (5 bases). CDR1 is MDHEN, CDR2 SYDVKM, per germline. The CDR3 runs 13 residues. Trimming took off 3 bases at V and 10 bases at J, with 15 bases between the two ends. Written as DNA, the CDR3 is TGTGCCAGCAGTTTCTCTGGGGCGCCGCTCTACACCTTC. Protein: CASSFSGAPLYTF.

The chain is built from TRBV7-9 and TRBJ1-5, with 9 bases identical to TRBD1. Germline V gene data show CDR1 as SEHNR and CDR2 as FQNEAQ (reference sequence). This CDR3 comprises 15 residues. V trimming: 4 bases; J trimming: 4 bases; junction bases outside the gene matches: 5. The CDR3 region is CASSSNRGPNQPQHF. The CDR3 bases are TGTGCCAGCAGCTCGAACAGGGGGCCGAATCAGCCCCAGCATTTT.

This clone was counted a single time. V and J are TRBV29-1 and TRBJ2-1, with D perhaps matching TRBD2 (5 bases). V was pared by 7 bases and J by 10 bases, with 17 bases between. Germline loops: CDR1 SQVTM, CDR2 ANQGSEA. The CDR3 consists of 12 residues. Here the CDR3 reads CSAPGNTLEQFF. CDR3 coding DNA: TGCAGCGCTCCCGGGAACACGTTGGAGCAGTTCTTC.

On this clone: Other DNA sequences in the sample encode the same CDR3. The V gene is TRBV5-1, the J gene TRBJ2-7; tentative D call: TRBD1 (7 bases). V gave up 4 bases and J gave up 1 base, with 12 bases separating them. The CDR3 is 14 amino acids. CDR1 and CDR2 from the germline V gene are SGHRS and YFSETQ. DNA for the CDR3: TGCGCCAGCAGCCCGGGGGACAGTTCCTACGAGCAGTACTTC. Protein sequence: CASSPGDSSYEQYF.

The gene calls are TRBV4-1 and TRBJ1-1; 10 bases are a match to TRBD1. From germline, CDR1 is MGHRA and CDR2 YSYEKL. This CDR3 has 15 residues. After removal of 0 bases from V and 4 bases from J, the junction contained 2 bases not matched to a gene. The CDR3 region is CASSQEGQGLTEAFF. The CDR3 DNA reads TGCGCCAGCAGCCAAGAGGGACAGGGGCTCACTGAAGCTTTCTTT.

CDR3 DNA: TGTGCCAGCTCAACAGACAGGAATCAGCCCCAGCATTTT. It specifies CASSTDRNQPQHF. The V gene is TRBV18, the J gene TRBJ1-5; TRBD1 is a possible D gene (6 bases). Germline V gives CDR1 KGHSH, CDR2 LQKENI. The CDR3 contains 13 residues. Deletions cut 5 bases from V and 4 bases from J, with 9 bases between.